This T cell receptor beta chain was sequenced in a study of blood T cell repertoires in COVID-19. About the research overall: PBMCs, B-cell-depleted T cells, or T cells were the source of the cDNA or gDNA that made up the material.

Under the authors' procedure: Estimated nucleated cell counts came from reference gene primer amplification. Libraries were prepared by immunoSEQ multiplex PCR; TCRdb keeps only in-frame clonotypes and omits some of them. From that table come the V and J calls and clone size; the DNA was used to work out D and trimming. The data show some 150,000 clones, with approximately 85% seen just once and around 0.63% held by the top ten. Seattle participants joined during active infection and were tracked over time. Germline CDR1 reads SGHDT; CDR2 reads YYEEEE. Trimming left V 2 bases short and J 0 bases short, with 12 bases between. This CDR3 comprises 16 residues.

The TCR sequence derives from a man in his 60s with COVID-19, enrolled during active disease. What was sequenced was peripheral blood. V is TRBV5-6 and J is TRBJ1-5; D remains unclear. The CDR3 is CASSLMSEHSNQPQHF. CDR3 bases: TGTGCCAGCAGCTTAATGTCAGAACATAGCAATCAGCCCCAGCATTTT.